This T cell receptor beta chain was observed in a study of long-term antiretroviral therapy in people with HIV. Across the whole study: There is a gap of about a decade between the earliest samples and the later 2015 immediate-ART recommendation.

Sequencing relied on immunoSEQ assay v3.0, run at survey level. The table came from immunoSEQ multiplex PCR; TCRdb's copy has only in-frame clones and leaves some out. The sample shows over 30,000 clones, about three quarters of them seen only once. This CDR3 contains 13 residues. Germline lookup yields CDR1 MNHEY and CDR2 SVGAGI. V shed 5 bases and J 4 bases; nucleotides not matched to a gene: 2. Specimens carried about 0.85-11 million cryopreserved PBMC before DNA extraction. The sequencing here drew on unsorted PBMCs, taken 2 years after starting antiretroviral therapy. This clonotype originated in a woman aged 50 to 65 with HIV. This sequence joins TRBV6-5 and TRBJ1-3, with 7 bases lining up with TRBD1. The chain's CDR3 is CASSPQGGNTIYF. For the CDR3, the DNA is TGTGCCAGCAGTCCACAGGGGGGAAACACCATATATTTT.